The rows below give T cell receptor beta chains drawn from one sample of a study of human T cells and chemical hapten exposure. TCRdb ran MiXCR on the RACE reads and lists one entry per CDR3 protein. The sample includes 300,000 to 400,000 distinct CDR3 sequences, 5.5% to 8% seen only once; the top ten take approximately 8.9%. The starting material was whole blood, obtained in connection with sensitization to the hapten diphenylcyclopropenone (DPC). Receptor source: a woman aged 18 to 35 with alopecia areata. Some clones in this sample may be carry-over from other donors' samples. CDR3s include the opening cysteine and the closing phenylalanine or tryptophan. The D gene is left open where the match is weak. Some rows have no size entry. The others give once, few or many, or a class for an expanded clone.

D,V,J,size,DNA,CDR3
.,TRBV6-2/TRBV6-3,TRBJ2-4,.,TGTGCCAGCAGCCAGGGAGGACAGGCCCCCCCGACCTGGGCCAAAAACATTCAGTACTTC,CASSQGGQAPPTWAKNIQYF
.,TRBV12-3/TRBV12-4,TRBJ2-7,.,TGTGCCAGCAGTTTCTCCACAAAAAACTACGAGCAGTACTTC,CASSFSTKNYEQYF
.,TRBV5-4,TRBJ2-2,few,TGTGCCAGCAGCTTGGCGGGACGGGAAAACACCGGGGAGCTGTTTTTT,CASSLAGRENTGELFF
.,TRBV10-3,TRBJ1-5,few,TGTGCCATCAGTGCCGGGGGCGCCCCGAGGCCCCAGCATTTT,CAISAGGAPRPQHF
TRBD2,TRBV9,TRBJ2-1,.,TGTGCCAGTACCAGGCGGGGGGGAGGCGATGAGCAGTTCTTC,CASTRRGGGDEQFF
.,TRBV5-1,TRBJ2-5,few,TGCGCCAGTGGCGGGTCCTCCTCCCAAGAGACCCAGTACTTC,CASGGSSSQETQYF
TRBD1,TRBV5-1,TRBJ2-6,.,TGCGCCAGCAGCGGTAGACAGGGTCTGGGGGCCAACGTCCTGACTTTC,CASSGRQGLGANVLTF
TRBD1,TRBV7-2,TRBJ2-2,.,TGTGCCAGCAGCTTGGGACAGATCACGAACACCGGGGAGCTGTTTTTT,CASSLGQITNTGELFF
.,TRBV4-2,TRBJ1-1,few,TGTGCCAGCAGCCAAGAAGGCAAGGCAGCTTTCTTT,CASSQEGKAAFF
TRBD1,TRBV7-9,TRBJ1-1,.,TGTGCCAGCAGCCTACAGGGGCCGGGGACTGAAGCTTTCTTT,CASSLQGPGTEAFF
.,TRBV6-5,TRBJ2-3,.,TGTGCCAGCAGTCAAATACTGGGTAGCGGTAGCACAGATACGCAGTATTTT,CASSQILGSGSTDTQYF
.,TRBV7-8,TRBJ1-6,few,TGTGCCAGCAGCTTAGCGTACAGTCTTAATTCACCCCTCCACTTT,CASSLAYSLNSPLHF
.,TRBV4-2,TRBJ2-5,few,TGTGCCAGCAGCCGATTTCCGGAGGAAGGGGGACAAGAGACCCAGTACTTC,CASSRFPEEGGQETQYF
TRBD2,TRBV27,TRBJ2-5,.,TGTGCCAGCAGTTTAAGGCGTACCCAGGTCGGGGGGGAAACCCAGTACTTC,CASSLRRTQVGGETQYF
.,TRBV5-6,TRBJ2-7,many,TGTGCCAGCATCACTTCCCTCGCAGGGGATCCGTCCTTC,CASITSLAGDPSF
TRBD2,TRBV6-5,TRBJ2-4,few,TGTGCCAGCAGTTACTCCGGACTAGCGGGGGGGCCGGCCAAAAACATTCAGTACTTC,CASSYSGLAGGPAKNIQYF